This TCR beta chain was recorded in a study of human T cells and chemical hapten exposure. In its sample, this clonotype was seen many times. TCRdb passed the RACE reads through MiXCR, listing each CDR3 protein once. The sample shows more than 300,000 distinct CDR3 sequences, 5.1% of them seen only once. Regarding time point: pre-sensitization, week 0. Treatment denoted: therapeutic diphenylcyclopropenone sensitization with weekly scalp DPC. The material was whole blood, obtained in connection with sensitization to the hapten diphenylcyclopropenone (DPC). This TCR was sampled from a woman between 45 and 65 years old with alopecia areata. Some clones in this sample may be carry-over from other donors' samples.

CDR3 sequence (DNA): TGTGCCAGCTCACCGGACACAACTAGTGAGCAGTTCTTC. Protein product: CASSPDTTSEQFF. This chain uses TRBV18 with TRBJ2-1; D is perhaps TRBD1 or TRBD2 (5 bases each). V gave up 3 bases and J gave up 9 bases, with 12 bases separating them. This CDR3 has 13 amino acids. Germline CDR1 and CDR2: KGHSH and LQKENI.